This T cell receptor (beta chain) is drawn from a study of cytomegalovirus exposure and HLA in healthy donors. Overall study results and limits: The presence/absence work took it that sequencing depth was about the same across donors.

Notes on this clone: Its antigen is undetermined.

V gave up 7 bases and J gave up 6 bases; unmatched junction bases: 10. The CDR3 is made up of 14 amino acids. Per the germline V gene, CDR1 is SGHAT and CDR2 is FQNNGV. Primers: 60 Vbeta forward and 13 Jbeta reverse. The data were produced by immunoSEQ multiplex PCR, yet TCRdb's version contains in-frame clones alone and is incomplete. The data hold tens of thousands of clones, with nearly 70% observed a single time. This clonotype was obtained from a man aged 45-65 years in good health and CMV-seronegative. The chain carries TRBV11-2 and TRBJ2-5; 8 nucleotides agree with TRBD1. What was sequenced was PBMCs. In nucleotides, the CDR3 is TGTGCCAGCACCGGGACAGGTAGCAAAAAGACCCAGTACTTC. It is translated as CASTGTGSKKTQYF.